These 22 T cell receptor beta chains originate from one sample sequenced in a study of tumor-infiltrating lymphocytes in primary liver carcinoma. The template, roughly 0.45 ug total RNA, yielded TCR beta cDNA made with a constant-region primer. It was through three nested multiplex PCR rounds of slightly modified ARM-PCR that TCR beta libraries arose. The study ran its first two PCR rounds for roughly 11 cycles each, using TRBV1-TRBV30 forward primers and a C-beta reverse primer. TCRdb processed the multiplex PCR reads anew with MiXCR; each CDR3 protein has one entry. The sample has some 320,000 distinct CDR3 sequences, about 62% seen once; the top ten hold more than 8.5%. Unsorted whole blood supplied the RNA, and germline DNA was extracted too. Material for sequencing was peripheral blood. The receptors were sampled from a man aged 40-49 years with primary liver carcinoma and hepatitis B virus infection.

Points on this clonotype: A read error may explain this, as a much larger clone is one base away. The chain recombines TRBV11-2 with TRBJ1-3; the match to TRBD1 covers 7 bases. Germline V gene lookup returns CDR1 SGHAT and CDR2 FQNNGV. The CDR3 spans 15 residues. The CDR3 is CTSSIHRGTGNTIYF. CDR3 nucleotides: TGTACCAGCAGCATCCACAGGGGAACTGGAAACACCATATATTTT.

For this clonotype: A read error may produce the germline difference seen at one junction end. V and J are TRBV11-1 and TRBJ2-3; the D is unclear. Germline CDR1 reads SGHAT; CDR2 reads FQDESV (reference sequence). This CDR3 comprises 15 residues. CDR3 coding DNA: TGTGCCAGCAGCTTAGCCAGTGGGATAACAGATACGCGGTATTTT. Residues: CASSLASGITDTRYF.

About this clonotype: Relative to the germline gene, one junction end is altered; a read error may explain this. As DNA, the CDR3 is TGTGGCAGCAGTTCCCCGGACAGGTCGAACACCGGGGAGCTGTTTTTT. Amino acids: CGSSSPDRSNTGELFF. V gene TRBV12-3 or TRBV12-4 combines with J gene TRBJ2-2; the match to TRBD1 covers 7 bases. CDR3 length: 16 residues.

The chain joins TRBV28 to TRBJ1-3, with D perhaps TRBD1 (6 bases). V lost 8 bases to trimming and J lost 1 base, with 9 bases between them. In germline, CDR1 is MDHEN, CDR2 SYDVKM. This CDR3 region has 13 residues. The CDR3, as DNA: TGTGCCAGCCAACAGGGTTCTGGAAACACCATATATTTT. Its protein is CASQQGSGNTIYF.

Concerning this clonotype: A clone one base away is much larger, so this may be a read error. V gene TRBV7-8 combines with J gene TRBJ1-1; D remains unclear. CDR1 and CDR2 from the germline V gene are SGHVS and FQNEAQ. V lost 6 bases and J 12 bases, leaving 20 bases between the germline ends. This CDR3 is built from 13 residues. The chain's CDR3 is CASSPAVRNGTFF. CDR3 DNA: TGTGCCAGCAGTCCCGCCGTTAGAAATGGGACTTTCTTT.

As regards this clonotype: A much larger clone is a single base away; this may be a read error. The chain is built from TRBV5-4 and TRBJ1-1; D is uncertain. This CDR3 comprises 14 residues. From germline, CDR1 is SGHNT and CDR2 YYREEE (reference sequence). Trimming took 3 bases from V and 0 from J, leaving 9 bases between them. The chain's CDR3 is CASSSRHMNTEAFF. Here the CDR3 DNA reads TGTGCCAGCAGCTCCAGACATATGAACACTGAAGCTTTCTTT.

The chain joins TRBV6-2 or TRBV6-3 to TRBJ1-1, with D unclear. Germline values: CDR1 MNHEY, CDR2 SVGEGT. CDR3 length: 15 amino acids. With 5 bases removed from V and 5 bases from J, the gap between germline ends came to 18 bases. The CDR3 reads CASSEQRARSTEAFF. In DNA, the CDR3 is TGTGCCAGCAGTGAACAGAGGGCGAGGAGTACTGAAGCTTTCTTT.

As concerns this clonotype: The germline gene is not matched at one end of the junction; a read error may be the cause. The chain uses TRBV24-1 and TRBJ1-5; the D gene is possibly TRBD1 (5 bases). Germline-derived CDR1 and CDR2 are KGHDR and SFDVKD. The CDR3 consists of 13 residues. CDR3 nucleotide sequence: TGTGCCGCCAGCAGGGAAGGCAATCAGCCCCAGCATTTT. This encodes CAASREGNQPQHF.

The chain joins TRBV6-1 to TRBJ2-1, with 9 nucleotides matching TRBD2. This CDR3 is 18 amino acids long. The germline V gene encodes CDR1 MNHNS and CDR2 SASEGT. J lost 5 bases, V lost 7 bases, and 18 bases had no gene match. In DNA form, the CDR3 reads TGTGCCAGCAATGAGAAGACAGGGAAGACTAGCGGAAACAATGAGCAGTTCTTC. It yields the protein CASNEKTGKTSGNNEQFF.

With respect to this clonotype: The junction departs from germline at one end; a sequencing error may be responsible. The CDR3 DNA sequence: TGTACCAGTACCCGCCGGCTAGCCTCCACCGGGGAGCTGTTTTTT. Amino acid sequence: CTSTRRLASTGELFF. The chain is built from TRBV28 and TRBJ2-2; D is perhaps TRBD2 (5 bases). The CDR3 extends over 15 amino acids. Germline values: CDR1 MDHEN, CDR2 SYDVKM. The complete variable domain, with remaining parts taken from reference TRBV28 and TRBJ2-2, reads DVKVTQSSRYLVKRTGEKVFLECVQDMDHENMFWYRQDPGLGLRLIYFSYDVKMKEKGDIPEGYSVSREKKERFSLILESASTNQTSMYLCTSTRRLASTGELFFGEGSRLTVL.

About this clonotype: This CDR3 is missing its conserved last phenylalanine or tryptophan, likely due to a read error. The genes are TRBV28 and TRBJ2-7; tentatively, D is TRBD1 or TRBD2 (5 bases each). Germline V CDR1 and CDR2: MDHEN, SYDVKM. The V and J ends lost 5 bases and 4 bases respectively, with 15 bases between them. This CDR3 contains 14 residues. CDR3 DNA: TGTGCCAGCAGTGGGGGACCGAGGAGATACGAGCAGTACCTC. Its translation is CASSGGPRRYEQYL.

This clonotype is a singleton in its sample. The CDR3: CASSYDRGWSTIYF. CDR3 nucleotide sequence: TGTGCCAGCAGTTACGACAGGGGTTGGAGTACCATATATTTT. The chain combines TRBV6-2 or TRBV6-3 with TRBJ1-3; 8 bases agree with TRBD1. V trimming: 2 bases; J trimming: 10 bases; junction bases outside the gene matches: 7. The CDR3 sequence is 14 residues long. CDR1 MNHEY and CDR2 SVGEGT come from the germline V gene.

As for this clonotype: Since the CDR3 does not end with the conserved phenylalanine or tryptophan, this likely comes from a read error. The DNA is left out, because the CDR3 cannot be placed on it with certainty; the CDR3 is given as TCRdb lists it. The V gene is TRBV11-2, the J gene TRBJ2-1; no DNA check was done on the table's D call, TRBD2. The CDR3 extends over 14 residues, inclusive of both ends. CDR1 SGHAT and CDR2 FQNNGV come from the germline V gene. The CDR3 region is CASSLLWTSDEQSS.

This chain joins TRBV6-5 and TRBJ1-1; TRBD1 matches at 7 bases. The V segment lost 6 bases and the J segment 11 bases; nucleotides outside the gene matches: 18. This CDR3 contains 15 residues. Germline CDR1 is MNHEY and CDR2 is SVGAGI. CDR3 DNA sequence: TGTGCCAGCAGACCCGCCGGGACAGAGGGACTTGGGGCTTTCTTT. Residues: CASRPAGTEGLGAFF.

Worth noting for this clonotype: The junction shows a germline mismatch at one end, possibly a read error. The V call is TRBV6-1, the J call TRBJ2-1, with no clear D. The germline gives CDR1 MNHNS, CDR2 SASEGT. The CDR3 is made up of 13 amino acids. CDR3 in amino acids: CAIRNNIYNGQFF. CDR3 bases: TGTGCCATCAGAAACAATATCTACAATGGGCAGTTCTTC.

For this clonotype: A read error is possible here, since a much larger clone lies one base away. CDR3 bases: TGTGCCAGCAGTCCGCGGACGGATCATCAGCCCCAGCATTTT. Protein product: CASSPRTDHQPQHF. The rearrangement uses TRBV6-2 or TRBV6-3 and TRBJ1-5; D gene unclear. This CDR3 contains 14 residues. Germline values: CDR1 MNHEY, CDR2 SVGEGT. Deletions cut 5 bases from V and 5 bases from J, with 13 bases between.

Concerning this clonotype itself: The junction shows a germline mismatch at one end, possibly a read error. The rearrangement links TRBV10-3 to TRBJ2-5; a possible D gene is TRBD2 (7 bases). This CDR3 has 15 residues. Per germline, CDR1 ENHRY and CDR2 SYGVKD. The CDR3, as DNA: TGTGCCATCGGTGAGGGAGGGGGGTCGAGGGAGACCCATTACTTC. It translates to CAIGEGGGSRETHYF.

Of note for this clonotype: Its ends do not fully match the called genes, so a read error is possible. The gene calls are TRBV7-9 and TRBJ1-6; D remains ambiguous. The germline V gene encodes CDR1 SEHNR and CDR2 FQNEAQ (reference sequence). This CDR3 is 14 amino acids long. The CDR3 DNA reads as TGTACCAGCAGCTTAGAGGCCTATAATTCACCCCTCCACTTT. Its protein product is CTSSLEAYNSPLHF.

Worth noting for this clonotype: Here the CDR3 omits its conserved ending phenylalanine or tryptophan, so a read error is the likely source. No DNA is shown, since the ends of the CDR3 on it are uncertain; the CDR3 is the one TCRdb lists. The rearrangement links TRBV29-1 to TRBJ1-4. The CDR3 length is 13 residues, termini included. The germline V gene encodes CDR1 SQVTM and CDR2 ANQGSEA. CDR3 residues: CSVEVGAREPLFL.

The chain is built from TRBV5-1 and TRBJ2-3; weak D call: TRBD1 (6 bases). From germline, CDR1 is SGHRS and CDR2 YFSETQ. This CDR3 contains 13 residues. V lost 4 bases and J 5 bases, leaving 11 bases between the germline ends. CDR3 in amino acids: CASSTFRGDTQYF. The DNA for the CDR3 is TGCGCCAGCAGCACCTTCAGGGGAGATACGCAGTATTTT.

The chain employs TRBV10-3 and TRBJ2-7; TRBD1 is a possible D gene (7 bases). CDR3 length: 14 residues. CDR1 is ENHRY, CDR2 SYGVKD, per germline. Trimming left V 6 bases short and J 7 bases short, with 19 bases between. CDR3 sequence reads: CAIRPGGTSGEQYF. DNA of the CDR3: TGTGCCATCAGGCCAGGGGGGACCTCTGGAGAGCAGTACTTC.

This clonotype was found many times. The chain recombines TRBV6-5 with TRBJ2-2, with unresolved D. The V end was cut by 4 bases, the J end by 5 bases, with 14 bases between. CDR1 and CDR2 (germline): MNHEY, SVGAGI. This CDR3 has 15 residues. CDR3 loop: CASSSDTRQTGELFF. The CDR3 DNA reads as TGTGCCAGCAGTTCTGACACCCGCCAAACCGGGGAGCTGTTTTTT.